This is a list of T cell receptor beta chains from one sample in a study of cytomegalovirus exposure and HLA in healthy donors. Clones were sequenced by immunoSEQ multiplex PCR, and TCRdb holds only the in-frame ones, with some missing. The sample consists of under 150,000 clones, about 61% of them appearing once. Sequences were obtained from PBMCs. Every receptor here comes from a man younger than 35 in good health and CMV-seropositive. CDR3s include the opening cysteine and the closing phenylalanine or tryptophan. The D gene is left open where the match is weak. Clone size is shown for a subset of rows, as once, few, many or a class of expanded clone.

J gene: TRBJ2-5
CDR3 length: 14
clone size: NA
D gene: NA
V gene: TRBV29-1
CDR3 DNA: TGCAGCGTTGAAGTTGGGGCCCTGCGGGAGACCCAGTACTTC
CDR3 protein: CSVEVGALRETQYF

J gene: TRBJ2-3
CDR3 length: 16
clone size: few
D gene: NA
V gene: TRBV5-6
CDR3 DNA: TGTGCCAGCAGCTCGCGACAGGTTGGAAGAACAGATACGCAGTATTTT
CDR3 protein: CASSSRQVGRTDTQYF

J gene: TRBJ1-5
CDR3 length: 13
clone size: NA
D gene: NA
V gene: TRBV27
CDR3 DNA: TGTGCCAGCAGTTTAGATTCGGATCAGCCCCAGCATTTT
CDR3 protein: CASSLDSDQPQHF

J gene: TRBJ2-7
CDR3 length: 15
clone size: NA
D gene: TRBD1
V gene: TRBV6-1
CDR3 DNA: TGTGCCAGCAGTGGACAACAGGGGGCGCGGTACGAGCAGTACTTC
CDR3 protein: CASSGQQGARYEQYF

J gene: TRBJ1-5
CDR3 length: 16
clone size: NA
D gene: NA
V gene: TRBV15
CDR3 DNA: TGTGCCACCAGCAGAGATCGGCGGGGAGGTAATCAGCCCCAGCATTTT
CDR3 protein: CATSRDRRGGNQPQHF

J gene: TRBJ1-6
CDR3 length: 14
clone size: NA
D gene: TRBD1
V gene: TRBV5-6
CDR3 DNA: TGTGCCAGCAGCTCTACTCCTGACAGGGTAGACCTCCACTTT
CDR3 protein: CASSSTPDRVDLHF

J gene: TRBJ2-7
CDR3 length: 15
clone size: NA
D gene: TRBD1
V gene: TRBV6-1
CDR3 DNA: TGTGCCAGCATGGGACAGGGGTCCTTAACCTACGAGCAGTACTTC
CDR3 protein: CASMGQGSLTYEQYF

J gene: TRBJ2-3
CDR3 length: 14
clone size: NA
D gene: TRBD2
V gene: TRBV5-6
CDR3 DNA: TGTGCCAGCAGCTCTAGCGGGGGGGCAGATACGCAGTATTTT
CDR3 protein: CASSSSGGADTQYF

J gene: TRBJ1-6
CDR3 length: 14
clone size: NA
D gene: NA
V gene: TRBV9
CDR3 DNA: TGTGCCAGCAGCGTCCGACAGTCGAATTCACCCCTCCACTTT
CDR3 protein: CASSVRQSNSPLHF

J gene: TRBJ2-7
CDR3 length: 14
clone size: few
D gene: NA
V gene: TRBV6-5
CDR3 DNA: TGTGCCAGCAGCAGGGCGGGACAGATATACGAGCAGTACTTC
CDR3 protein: CASSRAGQIYEQYF

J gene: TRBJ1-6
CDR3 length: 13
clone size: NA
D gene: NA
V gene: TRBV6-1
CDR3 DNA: TGTGCCAGCAGTGCCCACGGGTATTCACCCCTCCACTTT
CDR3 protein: CASSAHGYSPLHF